These 3 T cell receptor beta chains were all obtained from the same sample, sequenced in a study of cytomegalovirus exposure and HLA in healthy donors. The PCR employed 60 Vbeta primers together with 13 Jbeta primers. Generated by immunoSEQ multiplex PCR, the TCRdb table keeps only in-frame clones and is missing some. The sample yields approximately 110,000 clones, about 84% seen once. Material: PBMCs. These receptors originate from a man between 40 and 49 years old in good health and CMV-seronegative.

This chain joins TRBV7-2 and TRBJ2-7; D might be TRBD1 (5 bases). V lost 7 bases and J lost 0, with 13 bases in between. Germline CDR1 is SGHTA and CDR2 is FQGNSA. The CDR3 is 14 residues long. The CDR3: CASKGRLSSYEQYF. CDR3 coding DNA: TGTGCCAGCAAGGGGCGACTGAGCTCCTACGAGCAGTACTTC. Complete variable domain (other parts from reference TRBV7-2 and TRBJ2-7): GAGVSQSPSNKVTEKGKDVELRCDPISGHTALYWYRQSLGQGLEFLIYFQGNSAPDKSGLPSDRFSAERTGGSVSTLTIQRTQQEDSAVYLCASKGRLSSYEQYFGPGTRLTVT.

The chain joins TRBV5-1 to TRBJ2-2, with TRBD1 identical over 8 bases. The germline gives CDR1 SGHRS, CDR2 YFSETQ. The CDR3 sequence is 16 residues long. J gave up 5 bases and V 4 bases, and 10 bases lay outside the gene matches. The CDR3 nucleotides are TGCGCCAGCAGCCCGCGGACAGGGCGTGGAACCGGGGAGCTGTTTTTT. It yields the protein CASSPRTGRGTGELFF.

The J gene is TRBJ2-3, the V gene TRBV21-1; the table's D call, TRBD1, was not checked against the DNA. TRBV21-1 is a pseudogene locus. The CDR3 sequence is 13 residues long. The CDR3 spells CASIRWVTDTQYF. In DNA, the CDR3 is TGTGCCAGCATCAGGTGGGTCACAGATACGCAGTATTTT.